One sample yielded the 23 T cell receptor beta chains listed below, sequenced in a study of T cells in Graves' hyperthyroidism and ophthalmopathy. TCR beta CDR3 sequences were amplified from RNA transcripts. In the first-round RT-PCR of the TCR CDR3, the HTBI primer set was used. TCRdb passed the multiplex PCR reads through MiXCR, listing each CDR3 protein once. This table has 730,000 or so distinct CDR3 sequences, around a sixth appearing once. Sequencing input: blood. Every receptor here comes from a woman in her 50s with Graves' hyperthyroidism that later progressed to Graves' ophthalmopathy.

This clonotype was detected many times. V and J are TRBV27 and TRBJ1-1; D gene ambiguous. V shed 7 bases and J shed 6 bases, with 15 bases lying between them. The germline V gene has CDR1 MNHEY and CDR2 SMNVEV (reference sequence). The CDR3 contains 13 residues. CDR3 protein: CASKARVLPEAFF. CDR3 coding DNA: TGTGCCAGCAAGGCCCGGGTCCTCCCTGAAGCTTTCTTT.

This clonotype was seen more than once but under ten times. This sequence joins TRBV13 and TRBJ2-2, with D possibly being TRBD1 (6 bases). The CDR3 is 16 amino acids. Germline lookup yields CDR1 PRHDT and CDR2 FYEKMQ (reference sequence). V was cut by 2 bases and J by 5 bases, with 15 bases left in between. CDR3 nucleotide sequence: TGTGCCAGCAGCTTAAGACCGCCAGGGGAAACCGGGGAGCTGTTTTTT. Translation: CASSLRPPGETGELFF.

Many counts were recorded for this clonotype. The V gene is TRBV5-1, the J gene TRBJ2-2, with D unclear. V was pared by 0 bases and J by 4 bases, with 10 bases between. CDR1 SGHRS and CDR2 YFSETQ come from the germline V gene. This CDR3 contains 15 residues. In DNA, the CDR3 is TGCGCCAGCAGCTTGGGCGGTCTGGGCACCGGGGAGCTGTTTTTT. It translates to CASSLGGLGTGELFF.

There are a few counts of this clonotype. The chain combines TRBV12-5 with TRBJ1-1, with D perhaps TRBD1 (6 bases). This CDR3 has 16 residues. The ends were cut back, 1 base at V and 3 bases at J, with 15 bases in the middle. Germline CDR1 reads LGHNT; CDR2 reads FRNRAP. In nucleotides, the CDR3 is TGTGCTAGTGGTTTGGCCCAACAGGGAGGGCACACTGAAGCTTTCTTT. The encoded protein is CASGLAQQGGHTEAFF. The whole variable domain, remainder taken from reference TRBV12-5 and TRBJ1-1, is DARVTQTPRHKVTEMGQEVTMRCQPILGHNTVFWYRQTMMQGLELLAYFRNRAPLDDSGMPKDRFSAEMPDATLATLKIQPSEPRDSAVYFCASGLAQQGGHTEAFFGQGTRLTVV.

The table lists this clonotype with a few counts. The chain couples TRBV19 to TRBJ2-1; TRBD2 matches at 13 bases. J gave up 9 bases and V 5 bases, and 10 bases lay outside the gene matches. The CDR3 extends over 16 amino acids. Germline V gene sequence: CDR1 LNHDA, CDR2 SQIVND (reference sequence). The DNA of the CDR3 is TGTGCCAGTAGTGCTTCACTAGCGGGGGGGCAAAGTGAGCAGTTCTTC. This gives the protein CASSASLAGGQSEQFF.

The genes are TRBV20-1 and TRBJ2-7, with TRBD2 matching 8 bases. This CDR3 has 13 residues. The germline V gene encodes CDR1 DFQATT and CDR2 SNEGSKA (reference sequence). J lost 2 bases, V lost 1 base, and 1 base had no gene match. The CDR3 here is CSARVGGAYEQYF. In DNA, the CDR3 is TGCAGTGCTAGAGTCGGGGGGGCCTACGAGCAGTACTTC.

This clonotype was seen a handful of times. The chain is built from TRBV7-9 and TRBJ1-2; D might be TRBD1 (6 bases). The V and J ends lost 1 base and 8 bases respectively, with 17 bases between them. Germline CDR1 reads SEHNR; CDR2 reads FQNEAQ (reference sequence). The CDR3 loop spans 15 amino acids. The CDR3 DNA is TGTGCCAGCAGCTTAGGGTGGCAGGGGATATCCGGCTACACCTTC. Residues: CASSLGWQGISGYTF.

This chain connects TRBV20-1 to TRBJ1-6, with unresolved D. The V gene's germline CDR1 is DFQATT and CDR2 SNEGSKA (reference sequence). The CDR3 runs to 13 residues. V lost 3 bases to trimming and J lost 8 bases, with 11 bases between them. DNA of the CDR3: TGCAGTGCTAGCGGCCGGTTATATTCACCCCTCCACTTT. It yields the protein CSASGRLYSPLHF.

At least ten counts were recorded for this clonotype. The gene calls are TRBV20-1 and TRBJ1-5; tentative D call: TRBD1 (5 bases). In germline, CDR1 is DFQATT, CDR2 SNEGSKA (reference sequence). This CDR3 is built from 13 residues. Trimming pared 0 bases from V and 7 bases from J, leaving 10 bases between. The CDR3 sequence is CSARDQGDQPQHF. The CDR3 DNA is TGCAGTGCTAGAGATCAGGGTGACCAGCCCCAGCATTTT.

This clonotype was picked up a small number of times. The gene calls are TRBV6-1 and TRBJ1-3; 7 positions agree with TRBD1. The germline CDR1 and CDR2 sequences are MNHNS and SASEGT. V lost 5 bases to trimming and J lost 5 bases; unmatched junction nucleotides: 3. The CDR3 spans 13 residues. The CDR3 protein is CASSRDSRNTIYF. DNA of the CDR3: TGTGCCAGCAGTCGGGACAGCCGAAACACCATATATTTT.

This clonotype appeared a few times. CDR3 in amino acids: CASSSAPGQPNTGELFF. Written as DNA, the CDR3 is TGTGCCAGCAGCTCGGCTCCGGGACAACCGAACACCGGGGAGCTGTTTTTT. This chain connects TRBV7-9 to TRBJ2-2, with D possibly TRBD1 on 6 matching bases. The V end lost 4 bases, the J end lost 0 bases, and 15 bases lay between the germline ends. CDR1 and CDR2 from the germline V gene are SEHNR and FQNEAQ (reference sequence). The CDR3 is 17 amino acids.

This clonotype has a count of ten or more. The rearrangement joins TRBV12-3 or TRBV12-4 to TRBJ2-4; D could derive from TRBD1 or TRBD2 (5 bases each). The CDR3 is made up of 12 amino acids. Trimming stripped 5 bases from V and 7 bases from J, with 9 bases between. The CDR3 nucleotides are TGTGCCAGCAGTCCCGGGACCAACATTCAGTACTTC. Its translation: CASSPGTNIQYF.

Only a few counts were recorded for this clonotype. This sequence joins TRBV6-1 and TRBJ1-4; 11 bases are shared with TRBD1. V shed 4 bases and J 1 base; nucleotides not matched to a gene: 11. CDR1 and CDR2 from the germline V gene are MNHNS and SASEGT. The CDR3 spans 19 residues. The CDR3 sequence is CASSGTGTGGTLTNEKLFF. CDR3 sequence (DNA): TGTGCCAGCAGTGGGACCGGGACAGGGGGAACCCTAACTAATGAAAAACTGTTTTTT.

In its sample, this clonotype was seen many times. The genes are TRBV7-6 and TRBJ2-3; maybe TRBD2 (6 bases). V dropped 5 bases and J dropped 0 bases, with 12 bases sitting between them. Germline values: CDR1 SGHVS, CDR2 FNYEAQ. The CDR3 is 15 residues long. CDR3 DNA sequence: TGTGCCAGCAGCCTTCTAGCGCTAAGCACAGATACGCAGTATTTT. Amino acids: CASSLLALSTDTQYF.

This clonotype has more than one count but fewer than ten. The chain links TRBV6-1 to TRBJ2-1, with D perhaps being TRBD1 or TRBD2 (5 bases each). V was pared by 5 bases and J by 1 base, with 12 bases between. The CDR3 is 15 residues long. Germline V gives CDR1 MNHNS, CDR2 SASEGT. The CDR3 sequence: CASSRGVRSYNEQFF. The CDR3, as DNA: TGTGCCAGCAGTCGGGGCGTTAGGTCCTACAATGAGCAGTTCTTC.

This clonotype has just a few counts. V and J are TRBV20-1 and TRBJ2-7; TRBD2 aligns across 8 bases. Per the germline V gene, CDR1 is DFQATT and CDR2 is SNEGSKA (reference sequence). V lost 3 bases to trimming and J lost 2 bases; unmatched junction nucleotides: 9. CDR3 size: 15 residues. The CDR3 DNA reads as TGCAGTGCTAGGGGTTCGGCGGGGGGCCCCTACGAGCAGTACTTC. Residues: CSARGSAGGPYEQYF.

This clonotype was seen repeatedly, ten times or more. The rearrangement joins TRBV7-9 to TRBJ1-2; D gene unclear. This CDR3 has 14 residues. V dropped 5 bases and J dropped 4 bases, with 14 bases sitting between them. Looked up from germline, CDR1 is SEHNR and CDR2 is FQNEAQ (reference sequence). The CDR3 protein is CASSGLQDSYGYTF. CDR3 nucleotide sequence: TGTGCCAGCAGCGGACTGCAGGATAGCTATGGCTACACCTTC.

The table lists this clonotype with a few counts. The chain has TRBV6-2 or TRBV6-3 and TRBJ1-2; 9 nucleotides match TRBD1. CDR3 length: 14 residues. The germline V gene encodes CDR1 MNHEY and CDR2 SVGEGT. After removal of 5 bases from V and 6 bases from J, the junction contained 7 bases not matched to a gene. DNA of the CDR3: TGTGCCAGCAGTGCCTCCGGGACAGGGAATGGCTACACCTTC. Translated, it gives CASSASGTGNGYTF.

This clonotype came up a few times. The rearrangement joins TRBV6-2 or TRBV6-3 to TRBJ1-1, with D perhaps TRBD1 (5 bases). The CDR3 spans 14 residues. Trimming cost V 7 bases and J 7 bases, with 19 bases left between them. Germline-derived CDR1 and CDR2 are MNHEY and SVGEGT. As DNA, the CDR3 is TGTGCCAGCACCCCTGGCCTCGAGGGGAGTGAAGCTTTCTTT. It is translated as CASTPGLEGSEAFF.

This clonotype was seen a few times. The rearrangement links TRBV6-1 to TRBJ2-2; no reliable D call. Germline lookup yields CDR1 MNHNS and CDR2 SASEGT. Trimming pared 8 bases from V and 0 bases from J, leaving 10 bases between. This CDR3 has 14 amino acids. The CDR3, as DNA: TGTGCCAGCGAATCCCTCGCGAACACCGGGGAGCTGTTTTTT. This sequence encodes CASESLANTGELFF.

This clonotype has ten or more counts. The chain carries TRBV15 and TRBJ2-3, with D possibly TRBD2 on 5 matching bases. The V and J ends lost 0 bases and 7 bases respectively, with 17 bases between them. This CDR3 comprises 16 residues. Germline lookup yields CDR1 LNHNV and CDR2 YYDKDF (reference sequence). CDR3: CATSRDPFGAGNTQYF. The CDR3 DNA reads TGTGCCACCAGCAGAGATCCTTTTGGAGCCGGGAATACGCAGTATTTT.

This clonotype came up many times. The chain joins TRBV28 to TRBJ2-3, with D tentatively TRBD1 (5 bases). The CDR3 covers 16 residues. CDR1 is MDHEN, CDR2 SYDVKM, per germline. Between the trimmed V and J ends, which lost 6 bases and 0 bases, there was a span of 16 bases. The CDR3 DNA follows: TGTGCCAGCAGCGGAAGACAGTTTTGGAGCACAGATACGCAGTATTTT. As protein: CASSGRQFWSTDTQYF.

This clonotype was observed at least ten times. The chain is built from TRBV3-1 and TRBJ2-7; D is uncertain. Between the trimmed V and J ends, which lost 0 bases and 2 bases, there was a span of 11 bases. Germline loops: CDR1 LGHDT, CDR2 YNNKEL (reference sequence). The CDR3 length is 15 residues. The CDR3 DNA sequence: TGTGCCAGCAGCCAAGATCGGGCAGGACCCTACGAGCAGTACTTC. Protein product: CASSQDRAGPYEQYF.